This T cell receptor beta chain was recorded in a study of blood T cell repertoires in COVID-19. Study overall: Cohort 3 recovery required two negative PCRs, clearance, or symptom resolution. The United States, Italy and Spain were the sources of the acute and convalescent COVID-19 samples.

Sequencing was performed with immunoSEQ multiplex PCR; in TCRdb, only in-frame clones are kept and a portion is missing. The sample records under 400,000 clones, more than 75% being singletons. Participants were aged roughly 18 to 100 years from roughly 25 US areas. Participants' reported clinical history set cohort assignment. Germline-derived CDR1 and CDR2 are LGHDT and YNNKEL (reference sequence). This CDR3 spans 17 amino acids. Trimming removed 2 bases at V and 6 bases at J, with 19 bases between. The chain recombines TRBV3-1 (or the pseudogene TRBV3-2) with TRBJ2-2; D might be TRBD2 (6 bases). The TCR was taken from a man aged 35 to 55 in a cohort exposed to, infected with or recovered from COVID-19 (not recorded which). Sequencing input: PBMCs or T cells enriched from blood (not recorded which). DNA for the CDR3: TGTGCCAGCAGCCAAAAGTATGGGGGAGGCGTTCCCGGGGAGCTGTTTTTT. Translated, it gives CASSQKYGGGVPGELFF.